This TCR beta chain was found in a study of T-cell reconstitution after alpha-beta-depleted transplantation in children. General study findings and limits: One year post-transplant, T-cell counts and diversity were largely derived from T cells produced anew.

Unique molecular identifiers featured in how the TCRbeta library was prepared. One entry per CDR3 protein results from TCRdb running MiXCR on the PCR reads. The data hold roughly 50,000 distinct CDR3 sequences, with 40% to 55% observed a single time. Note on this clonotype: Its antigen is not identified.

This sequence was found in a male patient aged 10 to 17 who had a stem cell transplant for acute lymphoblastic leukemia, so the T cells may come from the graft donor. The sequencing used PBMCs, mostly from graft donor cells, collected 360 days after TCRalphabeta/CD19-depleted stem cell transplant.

The CDR3 protein is CASSARAGDPFGYTF. The CDR3 DNA reads TGTGCCAGCAGCGCCCGAGCTGGGGACCCTTTCGGCTACACCTTC. The chain couples TRBV11-2 to TRBJ1-2; D might be TRBD1 (5 bases). The CDR3 is made up of 15 amino acids. V was pared by 5 bases and J by 8 bases, with 21 bases between. The germline gives CDR1 SGHAT, CDR2 FQNNGV.